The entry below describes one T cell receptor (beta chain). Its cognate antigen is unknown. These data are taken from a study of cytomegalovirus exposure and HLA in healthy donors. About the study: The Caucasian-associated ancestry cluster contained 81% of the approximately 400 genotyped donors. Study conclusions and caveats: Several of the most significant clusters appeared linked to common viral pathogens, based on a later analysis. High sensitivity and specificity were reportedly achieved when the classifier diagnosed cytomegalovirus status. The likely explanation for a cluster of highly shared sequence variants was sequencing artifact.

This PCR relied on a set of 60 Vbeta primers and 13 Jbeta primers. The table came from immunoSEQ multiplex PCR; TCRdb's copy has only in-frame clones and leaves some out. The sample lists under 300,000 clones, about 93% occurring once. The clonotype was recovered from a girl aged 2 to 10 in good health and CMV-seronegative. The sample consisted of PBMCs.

CDR3 bases: TGCAGCGTGTCCGAGCTTTCGGGCACCGGGGAGCTGTTTTTT. Amino acids: CSVSELSGTGELFF. The chain joins TRBV29-1 to TRBJ2-2; D is undetermined. Germline V gene data show CDR1 as SQVTM and CDR2 as ANQGSEA. This CDR3 has 14 residues. The V gene lost 6 bases and the J gene lost 4 bases, with 15 bases spanning the gap.